Listed below are T cell receptor beta chains from one sample, sequenced in a study of blood T cell repertoires in COVID-19. The method was immunoSEQ multiplex PCR; TCRdb's version includes in-frame clones alone and lacks a portion of them. The data contain 440,000 or so clones, about 88% of them singletons. The sample was peripheral blood. The receptors shown here come from a middle-aged woman with COVID-19, enrolled during active disease. Both conserved end residues are part of each CDR3. D genes are given only for firm matches. Part of the rows lack a size; the others show once, few, many or a class for expanded clones.

NA	TRBD1	TRBV11-3	TRBJ2-2	TGTGCCAGCAGCTCCGGGGCCGGGACAGGGGGACCCGGGGAGCTGTTTTTT	CASSSGAGTGGPGELFF
once	NA	TRBV18	TRBJ1-6	TGTGCCAGCTCACAGACCGGGTTATTGGGTTCACCCCTCCACTTT	CASSQTGLLGSPLHF
NA	TRBD2	TRBV10-3	TRBJ2-3	TGTGCCATCAGTCTAGCGGGGGGAAGAGATACGCAGTATTTT	CAISLAGGRDTQYF
NA	NA	TRBV2	TRBJ2-7	TGTGCCAGCACCCCTAGCTCGCGGGACGCGCTCTACGAGCAGTACTTC	CASTPSSRDALYEQYF
NA	TRBD1	TRBV25-1	TRBJ1-5	TGTGCCAGCAGCTTGACAGGGGGAAATCAGCCCCAGCATTTT	CASSLTGGNQPQHF
NA	NA	TRBV27	TRBJ2-2	TGTGCCAGCAGCATTGCCGGGGAGCTGTTTTTT	CASSIAGELFF
NA	NA	TRBV7-2	TRBJ2-1	TGTGCCAGCAGCGCCAACAGGGCCGGCTACAATGAGCAGTTCTTC	CASSANRAGYNEQFF
NA	TRBD1	TRBV7-2	TRBJ2-7	TGTGCCAGCAGCTCGGGACAGGGGGCTCGAGAGCAGTACTTC	CASSSGQGAREQYF
NA	NA	TRBV4-1	TRBJ1-1	TGCGCCAGCAGCCCGAAGCAGGGAATGGGCACTGAAGCTTTCTTT	CASSPKQGMGTEAFF
NA	NA	TRBV28	TRBJ1-2	TGTGCCAGCACGGGGGTCGGCTATGGCTACACCTTC	CASTGVGYGYTF
NA	NA	TRBV10-3	TRBJ2-2	TGTGCCATCAGTGAACAGTCGCTCACCGGGGAGCTGTTTTTT	CAISEQSLTGELFF
NA	TRBD1	TRBV5-8	TRBJ1-5	TGTGCCAGCAGCCGCCTGACAGGGGTTTTCAATCAGCCCCAGCATTTT	CASSRLTGVFNQPQHF
NA	NA	TRBV5-4	TRBJ1-5	TGTGCCAGCAGCCGAGACAATCAGCCCCAGCATTTT	CASSRDNQPQHF
NA	TRBD1	TRBV7-9	TRBJ2-3	TGTGCCACTAGGCGGGACAGGACTTCAGATACGCAGTATTTT	CATRRDRTSDTQYF
NA	NA	TRBV6-1	TRBJ2-1	TGTGCCAGCAGTGAAGCGCTTCCTGGACTGATTAAAAACAATGAGCAGTTCTTC	CASSEALPGLIKNNEQFF
NA	TRBD1	TRBV4-3	TRBJ1-4	TGCGCCAGCAGCCAATCCGGGACAGATGAAAAACTGTTTTTT	CASSQSGTDEKLFF
NA	TRBD1	TRBV9	TRBJ2-1	TGTGCCAGCAGCGTTACTCCGGGACAGGGGATCTCCTACAATGAGCAGTTCTTC	CASSVTPGQGISYNEQFF
NA	NA	TRBV6-4	TRBJ1-2	TGTGCCAGCAGGCCCGGGGGAACTACCCCCTATGGCTACACCTTC	CASRPGGTTPYGYTF
NA	TRBD1	TRBV19	TRBJ1-1	TGTGCCACTCGGGACAGCCCTACCTCCGTCGTGAACACTGAAGCTTTCTTT	CATRDSPTSVVNTEAFF
NA	NA	TRBV4-3	TRBJ1-1	TGCGCCAGCAGCCACGTGCTCACGCTCGACTCTGAAGCTTTCTTT	CASSHVLTLDSEAFF
NA	NA	TRBV28	TRBJ1-3	TGTGCCAGCATGCGCGGCACTGGAAACACCATATATTTT	CASMRGTGNTIYF
NA	NA	TRBV6-2/TRBV6-3	TRBJ1-1	TGTGCCAGCAGTTACACAGGGACTGAAGCTTTCTTT	CASSYTGTEAFF
NA	TRBD1	TRBV5-1	TRBJ1-2	TGCGCCAGCAGCTTTGACAGGGACGTTATCTATGGCTACACCTTC	CASSFDRDVIYGYTF
NA	TRBD2	TRBV7-2	TRBJ2-3	TGTGCCAGCAGCTTAGATTTAGCGGGGCCCTCAAAGCAGTATTTT	CASSLDLAGPSKQYF
NA	NA	TRBV2	TRBJ2-4	TGTGCCAGCAGTGAAGGGTTGGGGGCAGGCATTCAGTACTTC	CASSEGLGAGIQYF
NA	NA	TRBV7-9	TRBJ1-2	TGTGCCAGCAGCAGCTGGGAGGGGCAGGCTTATGGCTACACCTTC	CASSSWEGQAYGYTF
NA	NA	TRBV6-2/TRBV6-3	TRBJ1-2	TGTGCCAGCAGTTACCGACAGGCCTACTATGGCTACACCTTC	CASSYRQAYYGYTF